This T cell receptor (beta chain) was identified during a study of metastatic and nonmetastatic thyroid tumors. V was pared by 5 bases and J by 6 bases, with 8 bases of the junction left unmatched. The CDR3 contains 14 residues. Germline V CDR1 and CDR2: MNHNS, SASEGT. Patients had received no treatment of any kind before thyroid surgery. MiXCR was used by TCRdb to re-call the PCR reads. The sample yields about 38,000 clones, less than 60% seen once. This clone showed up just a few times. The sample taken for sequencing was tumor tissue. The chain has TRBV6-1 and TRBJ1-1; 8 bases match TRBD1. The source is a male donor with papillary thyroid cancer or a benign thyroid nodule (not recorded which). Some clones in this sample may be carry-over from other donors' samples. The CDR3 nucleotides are TGTGCCAGCAGTCCCCCCGAGACAGGGGCTGAAGCTTTCTTT. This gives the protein CASSPPETGAEAFF.